What follows is one T cell receptor (beta chain) and its context. The sample belongs to a study of blood T cell repertoires in COVID-19. Study at large: Acute and convalescent COVID-19 samples came from the United States, Italy and Spain. T cells, B-cell-depleted T cells, or PBMCs provided the cDNA or gDNA that served as material.

The germline V gene has CDR1 MDHEN and CDR2 SYDVKM. This CDR3 spans 12 amino acids. The trim removed 5 bases at V and 7 bases at J, leaving 3 bases unmatched. Under the authors' procedure: The authors estimated nucleated cell counts from reference gene primer amplification. The table came from immunoSEQ multiplex PCR; TCRdb's copy has only in-frame clones and leaves some out. The DNA was the basis for D and trimming; V, J and clone size are from that table. This table has 25,000 to 30,000 clones, around 95% appearing once. The receptor comes from a human donor with active COVID-19. The donor label of this sample is uncertain. The sequencing input was peripheral blood. The rearrangement links TRBV28 to TRBJ1-2; 8 bases are shared with TRBD1. CDR3 DNA: TGTGCCAGCAGTACTGACAGGGGTGGCTACACCTTC. It translates to CASSTDRGGYTF.